This T cell receptor (beta chain) comes out of a study of shared clonotypes between healthy human individuals. Overall study: Every donor yielded three CD4 naive, three CD4 memory, two CD8 naive and one CD8 memory plate. Study-wide results and caveats: The study found lower generation probabilities in non-shared clonotypes than in those shared by all four donors. Some naive CD4 clonotypes, around 4.7%, turned up in common across a few donors. A generally larger estimated richness was seen in naive subsets than in memory subsets.

This clone appeared once. What it recognizes is unknown. TCRdb's table, derived via immunoSEQ multiplex PCR, lists solely in-frame clones and lacks some. The sample shows roughly 1,600,000 clones, approximately 98.5% of them seen only once. Trimming at V came to 6 bases and at J to 4 bases, leaving 10 bases not matched to a gene. Germline V CDR1 and CDR2: KGHSH, LQKENI. The CDR3 loop spans 15 amino acids. The origin of this receptor is a man aged 25 to 40 in good health. What was sequenced was naive CD4+ T cells sorted from blood. Indicated subset: CD45RA+ positively selected. This chain connects TRBV18 to TRBJ2-7; 9 bases match TRBD2. The CDR3 reads CASSLQAGGGYEQYF. The DNA of the CDR3 is TGTGCCAGCTCTCTTCAAGCGGGAGGAGGTTACGAGCAGTACTTC. Filled out from reference TRBV18 and TRBJ2-7, the complete variable domain reads NAGVMQNPRHLVRRRGQEARLRCSPMKGHSHVYWYRQLPEEGLKFMVYLQKENIIDESGMPKERFSAEFPKEGPSILRIQQVVRGDSAAYFCASSLQAGGGYEQYFGPGTRLTVT.